Below are 19 T cell receptor beta chains sequenced from a single sample in a study of early T cells in non-severe SARS-CoV-2 infection. MiXCR, applied by TCRdb to the 5' RACE reads, yields one record per CDR3 protein. The sample lists around 80,000 distinct CDR3 sequences; around 9.3% were seen once. The sequencing here drew on whole blood, taken at baseline. The origin of the receptors is an adult who was a healthcare worker with PCR-confirmed SARS-CoV-2 infection or an uninfected control (not recorded which).

In its sample, this clonotype was seen a few times. The chain employs TRBV7-9 and TRBJ2-7; the D gene could be TRBD1 or TRBD2 (5 bases each). There are 12 residues in the CDR3. Germline assignment: CDR1 SEHNR and CDR2 FQNEAQ (reference sequence). Trimming stripped 4 bases from V and 4 bases from J, with 8 bases between. CDR3 bases: TGTGCCAGCAGCTGGGACGTTTACGAGCAGTACTTC. This encodes CASSWDVYEQYF.

This clonotype was counted ten times or more. This chain connects TRBV7-8 to TRBJ2-3, with a weak D call TRBD2 (6 bases). V shed 7 bases and J shed 0 bases, with 17 bases lying between them. This CDR3 region has 16 residues. Germline V gene sequence: CDR1 SGHVS, CDR2 FQNEAQ. CDR3 sequence reads: CASTPTSPPSTDTQYF. The DNA for the CDR3 is TGTGCCAGCACTCCCACTAGCCCCCCTAGCACAGATACGCAGTATTTT. The entire variable domain, with the rest obtained from reference TRBV7-8 and TRBJ2-3, is as follows: GAGVSQSPRYKVAKRGQDVALRCDPISGHVSLFWYQQALGQGPEFLTYFQNEAQLDKSGLPSDRFFAERPEGSVSTLKIQRTQQEDSAVYLCASTPTSPPSTDTQYFGPGTRLTVL.

V usage is TRBV28 and J usage is TRBJ1-2, with unresolved D. V was trimmed by 6 bases and J by 6 bases, leaving 8 bases between them. Germline loops: CDR1 MDHEN, CDR2 SYDVKM. The length of the CDR3 is 11 residues. CDR3 sequence: CASSRLDGYTF. CDR3 bases: TGTGCCAGCAGCCGCCTTGATGGCTACACCTTC.

The chain carries TRBV3-1 and TRBJ2-1; D possibly corresponds to TRBD2 (6 bases). This CDR3 is 16 amino acids long. V was cut by 4 bases and J by 7 bases, with 20 bases left in between. Germline V lookup: CDR1 LGHDT, CDR2 YNNKEL (reference sequence). Here the CDR3 reads CASSRERVYNLNEQFF. The CDR3 DNA reads TGTGCCAGCAGCCGAGAGCGGGTTTATAATCTAAATGAGCAGTTCTTC.

This clonotype was observed a few times. V usage is TRBV10-1 and J usage is TRBJ1-1, with 9 bases fitting TRBD1. This CDR3 is built from 13 residues. The junction had 2 bases not matched to a gene; V was cut back by 8 bases and J by 1 base. From germline, CDR1 is WNHNN and CDR2 SYGVQD (reference sequence). The CDR3 nucleotides are TGCGCCAGCCAGGGACAGGGGAACACTGAAGCTTTCTTT. Translation gives CASQGQGNTEAFF.

This chain connects TRBV5-1 to TRBJ2-1; D is unresolved. The V gene's germline CDR1 is SGHRS and CDR2 YFSETQ. This CDR3 spans 13 amino acids. Trimming took off 4 bases at V and 8 bases at J, with 13 bases between the two ends. This CDR3 reads CASSADLDYEQFF. CDR3 DNA sequence: TGCGCCAGCAGCGCCGATCTAGACTATGAGCAGTTCTTC.

The chain uses TRBV12-3 or TRBV12-4 and TRBJ2-7; weak D call: TRBD1 (6 bases). The ends were cut back, 5 bases at V and 2 bases at J, with 13 bases in the middle. The CDR3 loop spans 14 amino acids. The CDR3: CASSPYRVTYEQYF. The DNA for the CDR3 is TGTGCCAGCAGTCCCTACAGGGTTACCTACGAGCAGTACTTC.

V gene TRBV27 combines with J gene TRBJ1-2, with no clear D. Germline CDR1 is MNHEY and CDR2 is SMNVEV (reference sequence). V lost 0 bases and J lost 4, with 12 bases in between. The length of the CDR3 is 15 residues. CDR3 DNA sequence: TGTGCCAGCAGTTTATCCCTAAGTTTCCCCTATGGCTACACCTTC. This gives the protein CASSLSLSFPYGYTF.

The rearrangement uses TRBV11-2 and TRBJ2-1; 7 nucleotides align to TRBD2. The CDR3 has 14 amino acids. Germline V gives CDR1 SGHAT, CDR2 FQNNGV. Trimming removed 1 base from V and 5 bases from J; junction bases left unmatched: 2. The CDR3 nucleotides read TGTGCCAGCAGCTTAGGCGGGAGAAACAATGAGCAGTTCTTC. It is translated as CASSLGGRNNEQFF. Complete variable domain (other parts from reference TRBV11-2 and TRBJ2-1): EAGVAQSPRYKIIEKRQSVAFWCNPISGHATLYWYQQILGQGPKLLIQFQNNGVVDDSQLPKDRFSAERLKGVDSTLKIQPAKLEDSAVYLCASSLGGRNNEQFFGPGTRLTVL.

This clonotype appeared many times. The chain employs TRBV7-2 and TRBJ2-1; 10 nucleotides match TRBD2. Germline CDR1 reads SGHTA; CDR2 reads FQGNSA. V shed 3 bases and J 5 bases; nucleotides not matched to a gene: 10. The CDR3 loop spans 17 amino acids. The CDR3 spells CASSLAGTSVFHNEQFF. In DNA, the CDR3 is TGTGCCAGCAGCTTGGCCGGGACTAGCGTATTTCACAATGAGCAGTTCTTC.

The V gene is TRBV28, the J gene TRBJ2-7; D unresolved. The length of the CDR3 is 15 residues. V dropped 2 bases and J dropped 7 bases, with 18 bases sitting between them. The germline CDR1 and CDR2 sequences are MDHEN and SYDVKM. The CDR3 nucleotides read TGTGCCAGCAGTTTAGACCGCGGCACCGTCGGGGAGCAGTACTTC. This sequence encodes CASSLDRGTVGEQYF.

This CDR3 is CASSLVAMGDTQYF. CDR3 bases: TGCGCCAGCAGCTTGGTAGCGATGGGAGATACGCAGTATTTT. This chain uses TRBV5-1 with TRBJ2-3; D perhaps matches TRBD2 (5 bases). CDR1 and CDR2 (germline): SGHRS, YFSETQ. This CDR3 comprises 14 residues. Trimming pared 0 bases from V and 5 bases from J, leaving 10 bases between.

The gene calls are TRBV9 and TRBJ2-7; 8 bases line up with TRBD2. There are 16 residues in the CDR3. The germline V gene has CDR1 SGDLS and CDR2 YYNGEE. The junction had 7 bases not matched to a gene; V was cut back by 0 bases and J by 2 bases. The CDR3 protein is CASSVGTSGSAYEQYF. In DNA form, the CDR3 reads TGTGCCAGCAGCGTAGGGACCAGCGGGAGTGCCTACGAGCAGTACTTC.

The genes are TRBV5-1 and TRBJ2-7; D is perhaps TRBD1 (6 bases). The V end lost 4 bases, the J end lost 4 bases, and 12 bases lay between the germline ends. The length of the CDR3 is 13 residues. Per germline, CDR1 SGHRS and CDR2 YFSETQ. The CDR3 region is CASSVDSFYEQYF. DNA of the CDR3: TGCGCCAGCAGCGTGGACAGTTTTTACGAGCAGTACTTC.

The CDR3 DNA is TGTGCCAGCAGTTTAAAGGACGGCTACACCTTC. This sequence encodes CASSLKDGYTF. The chain is built from TRBV12-3 or TRBV12-4 and TRBJ1-2; D gene unclear. CDR3 size: 11 residues. V was clipped by 2 bases and J by 8 bases, with 6 bases between them.

This clonotype showed up many times. The rearrangement links TRBV4-1 to TRBJ2-7; 12 nucleotides align to TRBD2. The germline V gene encodes CDR1 MGHRA and CDR2 YSYEKL. The V gene end was trimmed by 0 bases and the J gene end by 1 base; junction bases not matched to a gene: 7. The CDR3 contains 18 residues. The CDR3 DNA reads TGCGCCAGCAGCCAAGATCGATCCGGACTAGCGGGATCCTACGAGCAGTACTTC. Amino acid sequence: CASSQDRSGLAGSYEQYF.

V and J are TRBV5-4 and TRBJ2-4; TRBD1 might be the D (6 bases). V lost 1 base and J 6 bases, leaving 17 bases between the germline ends. The length of the CDR3 is 16 residues. Germline CDR1 reads SGHNT; CDR2 reads YYREEE (reference sequence). The CDR3 DNA follows: TGTGCCAGCAGCTTGCACAGGGAGAAAATGCCAAACATTCAGTACTTC. This gives the protein CASSLHREKMPNIQYF.

This clonotype was picked up a small number of times. The V and J genes are TRBV28 and TRBJ2-2; either TRBD1 or TRBD2 may supply D (6 bases each). CDR3 size: 18 residues. V was cut by 6 bases and J by 2 bases, with 22 bases left in between. Germline V CDR1 and CDR2: MDHEN, SYDVKM. CDR3 DNA sequence: TGTGCCAGCAGCTACGTCCGGGGGCCCGCCGCCAACACCGGGGAGCTGTTTTTT. Amino acids: CASSYVRGPAANTGELFF. The full variable domain, its missing parts supplied by reference TRBV28 and TRBJ2-2, is DVKVTQSSRYLVKRTGEKVFLECVQDMDHENMFWYRQDPGLGLRLIYFSYDVKMKEKGDIPEGYSVSREKKERFSLILESASTNQTSMYLCASSYVRGPAANTGELFFGEGSRLTVL.

CDR3: CASSTSGSTYEQYF. CDR3 in DNA: TGCGCCAGCAGCACCAGCGGGAGTACCTACGAGCAGTACTTC. This sequence joins TRBV5-1 and TRBJ2-7; 8 bases agree with TRBD2. CDR3 length: 14 residues. Germline V gene data show CDR1 as SGHRS and CDR2 as YFSETQ. V shed 4 bases, J shed 2 bases, and the junction held 5 bases outside the gene matches.